Reported below is one T cell receptor (beta chain). This table comes from immunoSEQ multiplex PCR, and its TCRdb copy is limited to in-frame clones, with some not included. The repertoire holds under 250,000 clones, with 80% to 90% as singletons. The CDR3 runs to 14 residues. Per the germline V gene, CDR1 is MDHEN and CDR2 is SYDVKM. V lost 6 bases and J lost 4; bases outside the gene matches: 8. This specimen belongs to a study of blood T cell repertoires in COVID-19. The source of this sequence is a man in his forties with acute or convalescent COVID-19. Sample: peripheral blood. The V and J genes are TRBV28 and TRBJ1-1; 7 nucleotides align to TRBD1. The CDR3, as DNA: TGTGCCAGCAGATCAGGGGGACCGAGCACTGAAGCTTTCTTT. It codes for CASRSGGPSTEAFF.